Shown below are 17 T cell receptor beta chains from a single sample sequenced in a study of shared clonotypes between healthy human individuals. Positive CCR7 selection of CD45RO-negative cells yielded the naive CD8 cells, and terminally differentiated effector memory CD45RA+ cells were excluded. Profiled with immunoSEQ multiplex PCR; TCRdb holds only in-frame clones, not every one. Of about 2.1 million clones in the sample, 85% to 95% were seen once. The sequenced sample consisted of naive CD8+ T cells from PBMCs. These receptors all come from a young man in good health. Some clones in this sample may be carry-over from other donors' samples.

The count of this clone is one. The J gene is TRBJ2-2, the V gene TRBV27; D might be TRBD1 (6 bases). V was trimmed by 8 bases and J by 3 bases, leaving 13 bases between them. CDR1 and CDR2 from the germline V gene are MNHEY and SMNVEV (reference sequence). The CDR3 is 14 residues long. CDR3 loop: CASGKGQDTGELFF. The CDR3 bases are TGTGCCAGCGGGAAGGGACAAGACACCGGGGAGCTGTTTTTT.

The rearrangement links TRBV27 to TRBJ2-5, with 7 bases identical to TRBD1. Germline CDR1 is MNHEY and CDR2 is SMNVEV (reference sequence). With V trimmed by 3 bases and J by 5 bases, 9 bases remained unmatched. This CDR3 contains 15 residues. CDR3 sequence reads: CASSLGQGVTETQYF. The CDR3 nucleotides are TGTGCCAGCAGTTTGGGTCAGGGGGTTACGGAGACCCAGTACTTC.

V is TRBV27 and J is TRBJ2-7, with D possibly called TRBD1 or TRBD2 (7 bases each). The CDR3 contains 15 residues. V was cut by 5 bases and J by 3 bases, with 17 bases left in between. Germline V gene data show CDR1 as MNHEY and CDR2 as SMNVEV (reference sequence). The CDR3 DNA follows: TGTGCCAGCAGTCAGGGGGGGTGGGCTTACTACGAGCAGTACTTC. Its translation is CASSQGGWAYYEQYF.

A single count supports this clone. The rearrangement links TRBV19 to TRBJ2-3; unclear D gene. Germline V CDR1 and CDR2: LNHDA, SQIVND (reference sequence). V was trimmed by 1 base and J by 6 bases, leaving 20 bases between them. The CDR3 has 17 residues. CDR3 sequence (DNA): TGTGCCAGTAGTATAGGTGGTCAGTTAAGGTTAGAGGATACGCAGTATTTT. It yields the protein CASSIGGQLRLEDTQYF.

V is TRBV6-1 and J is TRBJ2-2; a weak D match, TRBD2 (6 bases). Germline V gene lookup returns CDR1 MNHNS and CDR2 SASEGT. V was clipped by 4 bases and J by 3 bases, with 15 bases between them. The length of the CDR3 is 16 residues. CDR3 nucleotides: TGTGCCAGCAGTGGGGGTCCGCGGGGTTACACCGGGGAGCTGTTTTTT. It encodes CASSGGPRGYTGELFF.

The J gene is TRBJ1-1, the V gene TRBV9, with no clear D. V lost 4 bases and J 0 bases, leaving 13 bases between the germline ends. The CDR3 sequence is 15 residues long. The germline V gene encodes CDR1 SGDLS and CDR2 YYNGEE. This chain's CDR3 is CASSPQRSMNTEAFF. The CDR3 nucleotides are TGTGCCAGCAGCCCCCAGCGGTCCATGAACACTGAAGCTTTCTTT.

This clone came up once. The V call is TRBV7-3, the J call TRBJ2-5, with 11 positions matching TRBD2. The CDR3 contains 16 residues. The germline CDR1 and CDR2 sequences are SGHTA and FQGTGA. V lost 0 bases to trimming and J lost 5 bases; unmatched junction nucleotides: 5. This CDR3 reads CASSLTSGRAAETQYF. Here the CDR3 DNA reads TGTGCCAGCAGCTTAACTAGCGGGAGGGCCGCGGAGACCCAGTACTTC. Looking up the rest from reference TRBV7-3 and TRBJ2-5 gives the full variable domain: GAGVSQTPSNKVTEKGKYVELRCDPISGHTALYWYRQSLGQGPEFLIYFQGTGAADDSGLPNDRFFAVRPEGSVSTLKIQRTERGDSAVYLCASSLTSGRAAETQYFGPGTRLLVL.

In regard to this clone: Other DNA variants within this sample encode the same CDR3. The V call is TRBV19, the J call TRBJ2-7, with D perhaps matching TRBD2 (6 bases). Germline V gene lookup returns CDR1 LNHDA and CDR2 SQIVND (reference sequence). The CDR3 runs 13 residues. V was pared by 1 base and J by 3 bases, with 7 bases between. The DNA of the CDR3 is TGTGCCAGTAGTATAGGGGGACTCTACGAGCAGTACTTC. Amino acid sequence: CASSIGGLYEQYF.

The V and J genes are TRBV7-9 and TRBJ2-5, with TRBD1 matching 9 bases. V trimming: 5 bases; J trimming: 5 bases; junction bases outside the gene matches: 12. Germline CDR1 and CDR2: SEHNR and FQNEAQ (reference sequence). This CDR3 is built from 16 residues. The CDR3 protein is CASSATGTGHLETQYF. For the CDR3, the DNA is TGTGCCAGCAGCGCGACCGGGACAGGGCATCTCGAGACCCAGTACTTC.

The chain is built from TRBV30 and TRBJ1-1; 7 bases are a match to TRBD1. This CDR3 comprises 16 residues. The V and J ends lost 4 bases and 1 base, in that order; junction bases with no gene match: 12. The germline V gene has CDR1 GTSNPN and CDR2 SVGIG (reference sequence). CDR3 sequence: CAWNARLGQSNTEAFF. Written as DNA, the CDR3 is TGTGCCTGGAATGCCCGGTTGGGACAGTCGAACACTGAAGCTTTCTTT.

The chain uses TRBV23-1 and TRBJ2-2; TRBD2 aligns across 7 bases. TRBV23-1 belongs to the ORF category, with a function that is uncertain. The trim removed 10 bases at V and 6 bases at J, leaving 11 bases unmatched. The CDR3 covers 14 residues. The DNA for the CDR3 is TGCGCCATCCCACGGGGGGAAGGGCCCGGGGAGCTGTTTTTT. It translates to CAIPRGEGPGELFF.

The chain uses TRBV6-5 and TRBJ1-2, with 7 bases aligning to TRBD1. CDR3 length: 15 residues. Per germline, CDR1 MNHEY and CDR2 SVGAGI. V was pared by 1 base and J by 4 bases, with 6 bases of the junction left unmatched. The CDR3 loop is CASSYWARDSYGYTF. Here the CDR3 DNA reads TGTGCCAGCAGTTACTGGGCCAGGGACAGCTATGGCTACACCTTC.

The CDR3 is CASSEWGGRGEQYF. CDR3 nucleotide sequence: TGTGCCAGCAGTGAATGGGGGGGTCGAGGAGAGCAGTACTTC. This chain joins TRBV25-1 and TRBJ2-7; 7 nucleotides match TRBD2. The CDR3 extends over 14 amino acids. Germline V CDR1 and CDR2: MGHDK, SYGVNS. V shed 1 base, J shed 7 bases, and the junction held 7 bases outside the gene matches.

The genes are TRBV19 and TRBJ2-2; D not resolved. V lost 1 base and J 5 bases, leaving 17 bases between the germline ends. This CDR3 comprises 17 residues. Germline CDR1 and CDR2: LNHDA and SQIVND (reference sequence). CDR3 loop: CASSIASRTRPTGELFF. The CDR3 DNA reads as TGTGCCAGTAGTATAGCATCCAGAACCAGGCCTACCGGGGAGCTGTTTTTT.

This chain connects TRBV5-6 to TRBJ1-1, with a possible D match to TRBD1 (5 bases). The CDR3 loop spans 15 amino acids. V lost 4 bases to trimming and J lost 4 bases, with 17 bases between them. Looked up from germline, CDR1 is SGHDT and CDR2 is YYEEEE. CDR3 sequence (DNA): TGTGCCAGCAGCGGAAAGACAGAGCGCGGCACTGAAGCTTTCTTT. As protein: CASSGKTERGTEAFF.

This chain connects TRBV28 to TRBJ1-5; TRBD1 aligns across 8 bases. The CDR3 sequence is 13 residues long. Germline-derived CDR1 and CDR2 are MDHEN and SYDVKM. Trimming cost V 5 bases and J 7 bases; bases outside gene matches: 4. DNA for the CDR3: TGTGCCAGCAGTGACAGGGGAGGACAGCCCCAGCATTTT. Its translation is CASSDRGGQPQHF.

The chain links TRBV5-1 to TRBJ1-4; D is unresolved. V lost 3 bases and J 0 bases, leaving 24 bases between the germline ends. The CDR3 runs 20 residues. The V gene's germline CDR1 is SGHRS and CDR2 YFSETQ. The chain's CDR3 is CASSSFVGCWEVATNEKLFF. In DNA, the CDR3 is TGCGCCAGCAGCTCATTCGTGGGGTGTTGGGAAGTTGCAACTAATGAAAAACTGTTTTTT.